A selection of T cell receptor beta chains follows, all from one sample in a study of blood T cells in healthy people across ages. Each CDR3 protein is one row after TCRdb ran MiXCR on the 5' RACE reads. Of fewer than 1,200,000 distinct CDR3 sequences detected, approximately 25% appear once; the ten largest clones hold around 0.75%. This same sample was also taken into another study, of T cells of mothers and their children.

The material sequenced was blood. The receptors come from a girl aged 2 to 10 in good health. Each CDR3 is given with its conserved first and last residue. The D gene is left open where the match is weak. The size entry is marked missing in some rows and otherwise reads once, few, many or a size class.

-	-	TRBV18	TRBJ2-3	TGTGCCAGTAAAACGGATCCCGCGGCGGATACGCAGTATTTT	CASKTDPAADTQYF
-	-	TRBV7-6	TRBJ2-5	TGTGCCAGCAGCTTAGCCGGGGGGCAAGAGACCCGGTACTTC	CASSLAGGQETRYF
TRBD1	-	TRBV7-2	TRBJ1-2	TGTGCCAGCAGCTTAGGCCCCGGACAGGTTGACGACTACACCTTC	CASSLGPGQVDDYTF
TRBD1	few	TRBV28	TRBJ1-4	TGTGCCAGCAGTTTACCCGGGACAGGGGTCGAAAAACTGTTTTTT	CASSLPGTGVEKLFF
TRBD1	-	TRBV7-3	TRBJ1-4	TGTGCCAGCAGCGCCCGAGGGGGCGCGAATGAAAAACTGTTTTTT	CASSARGGANEKLFF
-	few	TRBV28	TRBJ1-5	TGTGCCAGCGCGGGACCCCCTTATAGCAATCAGCCCCAGCATTTT	CASAGPPYSNQPQHF
-	few	TRBV2	TRBJ2-5	TGTGCCGCCGGTGGAGAGACCCAGTACTTC	CAAGGETQYF
-	-	TRBV12-3/TRBV12-4	TRBJ1-4	TGTGCCAGCAGTCCGAGCCCGGGTAATGAAAAACTGTTTTTT	CASSPSPGNEKLFF
-	-	TRBV5-1	TRBJ2-3	TGCGCCAGCAGTTCGGGGGCCGAGGATACGCAGTATTTT	CASSSGAEDTQYF
-	few	TRBV25-1	TRBJ2-3	TGTGCCAGCAGTGAATTCGGAGGGGGACACAACACAGATACGCAGTATTTT	CASSEFGGGHNTDTQYF
-	-	TRBV6-2/TRBV6-3	TRBJ1-4	TGTGCCAGCGTAAGAGGAAGGGATGAAAAACTGTTTTTT	CASVRGRDEKLFF
-	-	TRBV28	TRBJ2-1	TGTGCCAGCAGTCCGACGGGACTTCTCAATGAGCAGTTCTTC	CASSPTGLLNEQFF
-	-	TRBV7-2	TRBJ1-2	TGTGCCAGCAGCTTAGATGAAGGGGTCTATGGCTACACCTTC	CASSLDEGVYGYTF
-	-	TRBV3-1	TRBJ1-5	TGTGCCAGCAGCCATGGGAGCAGGGGAAACAATCAGCCCCAGCATTTT	CASSHGSRGNNQPQHF
TRBD2	-	TRBV7-2	TRBJ2-7	TGTGCCAGCAGCTCGGAGCGGGGGGGCTACGAGCAGTACTTC	CASSSERGGYEQYF
-	-	TRBV15	TRBJ2-3	TGTGCCACCAGTTCTGCGGGCAACACAGATACGCAGTATTTT	CATSSAGNTDTQYF
-	-	TRBV7-9	TRBJ1-2	TGTGCCAGCAGTGACCCAAGCGCGTGGACCTCTAACTATGGCTACACCTTC	CASSDPSAWTSNYGYTF
-	-	TRBV4-3	TRBJ1-2	TGCGCCAGCAGCCCCGACATCACCTATGGCTACACCTTC	CASSPDITYGYTF
-	few	TRBV7-2	TRBJ2-7	TGTGCCAGCAGCTTAGAGGGGGGGGGCCCCTACGAGCAGTACTTC	CASSLEGGGPYEQYF
TRBD2	once	TRBV2	TRBJ2-5	TGTGCCAGCAATCCTAGCGGCCAAATAGTGCGAGAGACCCAGTACTTC	CASNPSGQIVRETQYF
-	-	TRBV5-1	TRBJ2-5	TGCGCCAGCAGCTTGGGGGTCAGAGATTCTGAGACCCAGTACTTC	CASSLGVRDSETQYF